The 26 T cell receptor beta chains below all came from one sample that was sequenced in a study of Ad26.COV2.S vaccination and SARS-CoV-2 variants. Profiled with immunoSEQ multiplex PCR; TCRdb holds only in-frame clones, not every one. Of about 400,000 clones listed, 89% are singletons. Sample treatment: 15 to 20 received Ad26.COV2.S at low or high dose, single or two shots; about 5 received placebo; per-sample allocation not given. Day 63 after the first injection of vaccine or placebo was the sampling time. The sequenced sample was peripheral blood, obtained in a trial of Ad26.COV2.S vaccine versus placebo. These receptors were collected from a person aged 18-65 years who received the Ad26.COV2.S COVID-19 vaccine or a placebo.

The rearrangement joins TRBV7-2 to TRBJ1-2, with D maybe TRBD1 (5 bases). This CDR3 is 15 amino acids long. Germline V lookup: CDR1 SGHTA, CDR2 FQGNSA. Trimming cost V 2 bases and J 2 bases, with 12 bases left between them. CDR3 sequence (DNA): TGTGCCAGCAGCTTATCCGGGTGGGGGAACTATGGCTACACCTTC. Translating it yields CASSLSGWGNYGYTF.

V and J are TRBV5-1 and TRBJ2-1; 7 bases line up with TRBD2. CDR1 and CDR2 from the germline V gene are SGHRS and YFSETQ. V trimming: 5 bases; J trimming: 0 bases; junction bases outside the gene matches: 8. This CDR3 has 16 amino acids. CDR3 DNA: TGCGCCAGCAGGCCCCTAGCGGCCAGCTCCTACAATGAGCAGTTCTTC. Encoded protein: CASRPLAASSYNEQFF. Supplemented by reference TRBV5-1 and TRBJ2-1, the full variable domain reads KAGVTQTPRYLIKTRGQQVTLSCSPISGHRSVSWYQQTPGQGLQFLFEYFSETQRNKGNFPGRFSGRQFSNSRSEMNVSTLELGDSALYLCASRPLAASSYNEQFFGPGTRLTVL.

As regards this clone: This sample includes further DNA sequences coding for the same CDR3. This chain links TRBV7-6 with TRBJ2-7; a possible D gene is TRBD2 (5 bases). CDR3 length equals 13 residues. In germline, CDR1 is SGHVS, CDR2 FNYEAQ. The germline V and J ends were trimmed by 2 bases and 7 bases, with 12 bases remaining between them. CDR3 nucleotide sequence: TGTGCCAGCAGCTTAAATCCGGGGAAAGAGCAGTACTTC. This gives the protein CASSLNPGKEQYF.

This sequence joins TRBV7-9 and TRBJ2-2; D call uncertain. Germline values: CDR1 SEHNR, CDR2 FQNEAQ (reference sequence). The CDR3 is made up of 13 amino acids. V lost 3 bases to trimming and J lost 7 bases, with 9 bases between them. Written as DNA, the CDR3 is TGTGCCAGCAGCTTTATACACGGCGGGGAGCTGTTTTTT. This encodes CASSFIHGGELFF.

This clone was recorded only once. CDR3 residues: CASSVVGDRGTDTQYF. CDR3 nucleotide sequence: TGTGCCAGCAGCGTAGTTGGGGACAGGGGCACAGATACGCAGTATTTT. The rearrangement uses TRBV9 and TRBJ2-3; TRBD1 matches at 9 bases. Unmatched junction bases numbered 3, after V lost 0 bases and J lost 1 base. The V gene's germline CDR1 is SGDLS and CDR2 YYNGEE. This CDR3 is built from 16 residues.

About this clone: This sample includes further DNA sequences coding for the same CDR3. The chain combines TRBV5-1 with TRBJ2-7; TRBD2 matches 7 bases. With V trimmed by 0 bases and J by 0 bases, 0 bases remained unmatched. This CDR3 is 14 amino acids long. Germline loops: CDR1 SGHRS, CDR2 YFSETQ. The CDR3 region has the DNA TGCGCCAGCAGCTTGGCGGGAGGCTCCTACGAGCAGTACTTC. Translating gives CASSLAGGSYEQYF.

CDR3 in amino acids: CSASKFEGTDTQYF. The CDR3 DNA follows: TGCAGTGCTAGTAAGTTCGAGGGCACAGATACGCAGTATTTT. The chain recombines TRBV20-1 with TRBJ2-3; D uncertain. The CDR3 sequence is 14 residues long. Germline V gene sequence: CDR1 DFQATT, CDR2 SNEGSKA (reference sequence). V lost 3 bases to trimming and J lost 1 base, with 11 bases between them.

This clone occurred once. The chain couples TRBV2 to TRBJ2-1, with 12 positions matching TRBD2. Unmatched junction bases numbered 8, after V lost 7 bases and J lost 4 bases. CDR1 is SNHLY and CDR2 is FYNNEI in the germline V gene. This CDR3 has 16 amino acids. The CDR3 here is CASTRWLAGGYNEQFF. CDR3 bases: TGTGCCAGCACAAGGTGGCTAGCGGGAGGGTACAATGAGCAGTTCTTC.

This rearrangement joins TRBV27 to TRBJ2-3; the match to TRBD2 covers 12 bases. Germline trimming cut 6 bases from V and 5 bases from J; bases unmatched to any gene: 0. The germline CDR1 and CDR2 sequences are MNHEY and SMNVEV (reference sequence). This CDR3 has 13 residues. DNA of the CDR3: TGTGCCAGCAGACTAGCGGGAGGAGATACGCAGTATTTT. This encodes CASRLAGGDTQYF.

The gene calls are TRBV4-1 and TRBJ1-2; D gene ambiguous. Germline lookup yields CDR1 MGHRA and CDR2 YSYEKL. V lost 4 bases and J lost 2, with 14 bases in between. CDR3 length equals 15 residues. CDR3: CASSPELSGNYGYTF. CDR3 nucleotides: TGCGCCAGCAGCCCAGAGCTGTCTGGCAACTATGGCTACACCTTC.

V is TRBV11-2 and J is TRBJ2-5, with TRBD1 as a possible D gene (7 bases). Germline CDR1 SGHAT, CDR2 FQNNGV. The germline V and J ends were trimmed by 2 bases and 5 bases, with 18 bases remaining between them. This CDR3 is 16 amino acids long. This CDR3 is CASSLRGRTGLETQYF. CDR3 coding DNA: TGTGCCAGCAGCTTAAGGGGGAGGACAGGACTGGAGACCCAGTACTTC.

The gene calls are TRBV7-2 and TRBJ2-3, with a possible D match to TRBD2 (7 bases). V was trimmed by 6 bases and J by 0 bases, leaving 10 bases between them. There are 14 residues in the CDR3. Germline CDR1 is SGHTA and CDR2 is FQGNSA. The CDR3 spells CASRAGASTDTQYF. Written as DNA, the CDR3 is TGTGCCAGCAGGGCGGGGGCTAGCACAGATACGCAGTATTTT.

The count of this clone is one. CDR3 DNA: TGTGCCAGCAGTTACGGGACAAACTCACCCCTCCACTTT. Translating gives CASSYGTNSPLHF. The rearrangement uses TRBV6-5 and TRBJ1-6, with D perhaps matching TRBD1 (6 bases). The CDR3 runs 13 residues. Trimming took off 2 bases at V and 10 bases at J, with 9 bases between the two ends. Germline CDR1 is MNHEY and CDR2 is SVGAGI.

This rearrangement joins TRBV5-4 to TRBJ2-1; perhaps TRBD2 as D (7 bases). CDR1 is SGHNT and CDR2 is YYREEE in the germline V gene (reference sequence). Between the trimmed V and J ends, which lost 0 bases and 6 bases, there was a span of 13 bases. The CDR3 has 15 amino acids. The CDR3 bases are TGTGCCAGCAGCTTGGGGGCGGGGGCTTCCAATGAGCAGTTCTTC. It translates to CASSLGAGASNEQFF.

The chain joins TRBV10-3 to TRBJ1-1; 10 bases line up with TRBD1. V dropped 7 bases and J dropped 2; count of bases not matched to a gene: 7. The CDR3 runs 15 residues. Looked up from germline, CDR1 is ENHRY and CDR2 is SYGVKD. DNA for the CDR3: TGTGCCATCAACGGGGGGGACAGGGGTAACACTGAAGCTTTCTTT. It specifies CAINGGDRGNTEAFF.

V gene TRBV24-1 combines with J gene TRBJ1-5, with 9 bases lining up with TRBD1. With 3 bases clipped from V and 3 bases from J, the junction kept 5 bases outside the gene matches. Germline V gene lookup returns CDR1 KGHDR and CDR2 SFDVKD. The CDR3 runs 16 residues. Written as DNA, the CDR3 is TGTGCCACCAGTGATGGGGGACAGGGTTACAATCAGCCCCAGCATTTT. It is translated as CATSDGGQGYNQPQHF.

The chain links TRBV19 to TRBJ2-5, with TRBD1 matching 8 bases. Germline V gene data show CDR1 as LNHDA and CDR2 as SQIVND (reference sequence). The CDR3 is 15 residues long. The V segment lost 4 bases and the J segment 3 bases; nucleotides outside the gene matches: 7. CDR3 protein: CASSSHGQGKETQYF. The CDR3 DNA reads TGTGCCAGTAGTAGTCACGGACAGGGCAAAGAGACCCAGTACTTC.

CDR3 sequence: CASSVLTGYEQYF. Written as DNA, the CDR3 is TGTGCCAGTAGTGTCCTGACAGGGTACGAGCAGTACTTC. This sequence joins TRBV19 and TRBJ2-7; TRBD1 matches 7 bases. The CDR3 is 13 amino acids. V was clipped by 5 bases and J by 4 bases; unmatched bases: 5. Germline V gene sequence: CDR1 LNHDA, CDR2 SQIVND (reference sequence).

V and J are TRBV7-2 and TRBJ2-1, with 15 bases that match TRBD2. The CDR3 extends over 18 amino acids. Per germline, CDR1 SGHTA and CDR2 FQGNSA. The V and J ends lost 7 bases and 7 bases, in that order; junction bases with no gene match: 14. CDR3 amino acids: CASNAGLAGGRGLNEQFF. Written as DNA, the CDR3 is TGTGCCAGCAATGCAGGACTAGCGGGAGGGAGGGGACTTAATGAGCAGTTCTTC.

The rearrangement links TRBV29-1 to TRBJ1-1; D gene unclear. Germline CDR1 reads SQVTM; CDR2 reads ANQGSEA. Trimming took off 1 base at V and 5 bases at J, with 17 bases between the two ends. This CDR3 region has 15 residues. CDR3 in amino acids: CSVEVLGVTGTEAFF. The CDR3 bases are TGCAGCGTTGAAGTTCTTGGGGTTACGGGAACTGAAGCTTTCTTT.

The chain combines TRBV6-5 with TRBJ2-2; TRBD2 matches 7 bases. CDR1 and CDR2 from the germline V gene are MNHEY and SVGAGI. V was pared by 7 bases and J by 7 bases, with 9 bases of the junction left unmatched. The CDR3 has 14 amino acids. The chain's CDR3 is CASTSGRKGGELFF. Written as DNA, the CDR3 is TGTGCCAGCACTAGCGGCCGGAAGGGCGGGGAGCTGTTTTTT.

The gene calls are TRBV18 and TRBJ1-4, with no clear D. Germline loops: CDR1 KGHSH, CDR2 LQKENI. The CDR3 loop spans 14 amino acids. With 3 bases removed from V and 8 bases from J, the gap between germline ends came to 13 bases. Written as DNA, the CDR3 is TGTGCCAGCTCACCTACCCCTTCAGGAGAAAAACTGTTTTTT. Translating it yields CASSPTPSGEKLFF.

CDR3 in DNA: TGTGCCAGCAGCTCTCAGGGGGCCCACTACGAGCAGTACTTC. Protein sequence: CASSSQGAHYEQYF. The chain uses TRBV7-9 and TRBJ2-7; 8 nucleotides agree with TRBD1. J gave up 3 bases and V 4 bases, and 5 bases lay outside the gene matches. The CDR3 sequence is 14 residues long. The germline V gene encodes CDR1 SEHNR and CDR2 FQNEAQ (reference sequence). Full variable domain (rest looked up from reference TRBV7-9 and TRBJ2-7): DTGVSQNPRHKITKRGQNVTFRCDPISEHNRLYWYRQTLGQGPEFLTYFQNEAQLEKSRLLSDRFSAERPKGSFSTLEIQRTEQGDSAMYLCASSSQGAHYEQYFGPGTRLTVT.

The V and J genes are TRBV4-1 and TRBJ2-6; D gene unclear. Germline assignment: CDR1 MGHRA and CDR2 YSYEKL. V lost 3 bases and J lost 2, with 8 bases in between. The CDR3 length is 15 residues. CDR3: CASSQAQPGANVLTF. The CDR3 DNA reads as TGCGCCAGCAGCCAGGCACAGCCTGGGGCCAACGTCCTGACTTTC.

The chain carries TRBV5-1 and TRBJ2-3, with D unclear. V dropped 3 bases and J dropped 0 bases, with 14 bases sitting between them. Per germline, CDR1 SGHRS and CDR2 YFSETQ. The CDR3 loop spans 16 amino acids. CDR3 DNA sequence: TGCGCCAGCAGCTCGATCTCGACTGGCAGCACAGATACGCAGTATTTT. Its translation: CASSSISTGSTDTQYF.

The rearrangement uses TRBV5-1 and TRBJ2-7; no reliable D call. The CDR3 loop spans 15 amino acids. The ends were cut back, 1 base at V and 3 bases at J, with 14 bases in the middle. Germline V gene data show CDR1 as SGHRS and CDR2 as YFSETQ. The CDR3 here is CASSLLLGVGYEQYF. Written as DNA, the CDR3 is TGCGCCAGCAGCTTGCTTTTGGGTGTGGGCTACGAGCAGTACTTC.